This is a list of T cell receptor beta chains from one sample in a study of PD-1 blockade in classical Hodgkin lymphoma. Profiled with immunoSEQ multiplex PCR; TCRdb holds only in-frame clones, not every one. Of roughly 56,000 clones listed, 87% are singletons. Sequences were derived from peripheral blood mononuclear cells (PBMCs), sampled before the fourth cycle of nivolumab. Receptors were obtained from a human donor with classical Hodgkin lymphoma. Each CDR3 is given with its conserved first and last residue. Each record gives: clone size, D gene, V gene, J gene, CDR3 DNA, CDR3 protein. A D gene is named only where the DNA matches it firmly. Not all rows give a size; the values are once, few, many and, for expanded clones, a class.

-,-,TRBV5-1,TRBJ1-1,TGCGCCAGCAGCACCTCCAGGGCGAACACTGAAGCTTTCTTT,CASSTSRANTEAFF
-,-,TRBV7-9,TRBJ1-1,TGTGCCAGCAGCTTAAAGCCCGGGCTGGTCACTGAAGCTTTCTTT,CASSLKPGLVTEAFF
once,TRBD1,TRBV5-1,TRBJ2-7,TGCGCCAGCAGCTTGTCAGGGGGTGTCTACGAGCAGTACTTC,CASSLSGGVYEQYF
-,-,TRBV11-2,TRBJ2-7,TGTGCCAGCAGCTTGGGGATGCCGGGCTCCTACGAGCAGTACTTC,CASSLGMPGSYEQYF
-,-,TRBV5-1,TRBJ2-7,TGCGCCAGCAGCTTGGGGGCAGGGGTCTCCTACGAGCAGTACTTC,CASSLGAGVSYEQYF
-,TRBD1,TRBV27,TRBJ1-1,TGTGCCAGCAGTTCACTGGACAGGGGCGAAAGGAGTGAAGCTTTCTTT,CASSSLDRGERSEAFF
-,-,TRBV19,TRBJ1-2,TGTGCCAGTTTACCCGACGGGGGGCGCGACTATGGCTACACCTTC,CASLPDGGRDYGYTF
-,TRBD1,TRBV5-1,TRBJ2-7,TGCGCCAGCAGCTCCGGGACAGGACATTACGAGCAGTACTTC,CASSSGTGHYEQYF
-,-,TRBV6-4,TRBJ2-6,TGTGCCAGCAGTGAGGACAGCTCTGGGGCCAACGTCCTGACTTTC,CASSEDSSGANVLTF
-,-,TRBV27,TRBJ2-5,TGTGCCAGCAGTTTACAGGCGAAGACCCAGTACTTC,CASSLQAKTQYF
-,TRBD1,TRBV6-5,TRBJ1-4,TGTGCCAGCAGGGAGGGCGGGACAGCGAATGAAAAACTGTTTTTT,CASREGGTANEKLFF
-,-,TRBV5-1,TRBJ1-1,TGCGCCAGCAGCTTGGCCCGGGGCCTTCAGAACACTGAAGCTTTCTTT,CASSLARGLQNTEAFF
-,TRBD1,TRBV5-1,TRBJ2-5,TGCGCCAGCAGCCTGGGACAGGGAGGCGGGGAGGAGACCCAGTACTTC,CASSLGQGGGEETQYF
-,-,TRBV11-2,TRBJ1-2,TGTGCCAGCACCCTTCATCGGGGGGTACCTAACTATGGCTACACCTTC,CASTLHRGVPNYGYTF
-,-,TRBV27,TRBJ1-6,TGTGCCAGCAGTTTAGTATTGTCCTATAATTCACCCCTCCACTTT,CASSLVLSYNSPLHF
-,TRBD2,TRBV5-1,TRBJ2-1,TGCGCCAGCAGCTTGGGGGGACTAGCGGTCCCCTCCTACAATGAGCAGTTCTTC,CASSLGGLAVPSYNEQFF
-,TRBD1,TRBV25-1,TRBJ1-2,TGTGCCAGCAGTGGGTGGACAGGGCAAGACTATGGCTACACCTTC,CASSGWTGQDYGYTF
-,-,TRBV5-1,TRBJ2-1,TGCGCCAGCAGTGAGGTCGCCAATGAGCAGTTCTTC,CASSEVANEQFF
-,-,TRBV5-1,TRBJ2-6,TGCGCCAGCAGCGCAGCTGCTGGGGCCAACGTCCTGACTTTC,CASSAAAGANVLTF
-,TRBD1,TRBV5-1,TRBJ2-5,TGCGCCAGCAGCTTGGGACAGGGGACCGGGACCCAGTACTTC,CASSLGQGTGTQYF
-,-,TRBV5-1,TRBJ2-2,TGCGCCAGCAGCTTGACAGGGAGCGGCACCGGGGAGCTGTTTTTT,CASSLTGSGTGELFF
-,-,TRBV7-9,TRBJ1-4,TGTGCCAGCAGCTTATGGCTGGGGGGCACCGGGAGAGTGAATGAAAAACTGTTTTTT,CASSLWLGGTGRVNEKLFF
-,-,TRBV7-9,TRBJ1-2,TGTGCCAGCAGTTTATACCTCGACAGCGGAGGGTACACCTTC,CASSLYLDSGGYTF
-,-,TRBV5-1,TRBJ1-6,TGCGCCAGCAGCTTGGGAGGGGCAGGGGATTCACCCCTCCACTTT,CASSLGGAGDSPLHF
once,-,TRBV7-7,TRBJ2-2,TGTGCCAGCAGCTTTGGGGTTACCGGGGAGCTGTTTTTT,CASSFGVTGELFF
few,-,TRBV7-2,TRBJ1-1,TGTGCCAGCAGCTTAAATCGGCAGGGTCCGAACACTGAAGCTTTCTTT,CASSLNRQGPNTEAFF
medium-sized,TRBD1,TRBV4-1,TRBJ1-3,TGCGCCAGCAGTAGACAGGGACTTTCCCTCTCTGGAAACACCATATATTTT,CASSRQGLSLSGNTIYF
-,-,TRBV25-1,TRBJ2-1,TGTGCCAGCATGTCGCCCGTGGGTGAGCAGTTCTTC,CASMSPVGEQFF
-,-,TRBV12-5,TRBJ2-7,TGTGCTAGTGGTGGGGATTCCTCCTACGAGCAGTACTTC,CASGGDSSYEQYF
-,-,TRBV5-1,TRBJ1-2,TGCGCCAGCAGCTGGGGGAGCAGTAACTATGGCTACACCTTC,CASSWGSSNYGYTF
-,-,TRBV5-5,TRBJ2-5,TGTGCCAGCAGCCGGGCCGTGACGGGGCTCTTTGAGACCCAGTACTTC,CASSRAVTGLFETQYF
-,-,TRBV28,TRBJ1-5,TGTGCCAGTTGGATCGGAAGGAAGGGGAATCAGCCCCAGCATTTT,CASWIGRKGNQPQHF
-,-,TRBV5-1,TRBJ2-3,TGCGCCAGCAGCTTGGTTGGCAGGGGCACGGGAGATACGCAGTATTTT,CASSLVGRGTGDTQYF
-,TRBD1,TRBV6-5,TRBJ1-2,TGTGCCAGCAGTGGCAGGGGGCATAACATCTATGGCTACACCTTC,CASSGRGHNIYGYTF
few,-,TRBV6-1,TRBJ1-2,TGTGCCAGCAGTGAAGGGCTTGGGGAGACAAGAGGTGGCTACACCTTC,CASSEGLGETRGGYTF
-,TRBD1,TRBV5-1,TRBJ1-2,TGCGCCAGCAGAGCCGGGACAGGGGACTATGGCTACACCTTC,CASRAGTGDYGYTF